The clone carrying this T cell receptor (beta chain) has ten or more counts. Its target is not known. This sample stems from a study of Graves' ophthalmopathy and Graves' hyperthyroidism. Points from the study as a whole: Most thyroid clonotypes with frequency above 0.001 were detected in blood too.

Amplification of the TCR beta CDR3 regions used RNA transcripts (as template). An initial RT-PCR round employing HTBI primers preceded a second-round multiplex PCR. TCRdb passed the multiplex PCR reads through MiXCR, listing each CDR3 protein once. The repertoire holds roughly 380,000 distinct CDR3 sequences, with 15% as singletons. The TCR sequence derives from a woman aged 18-30 years with stable Graves' hyperthyroidism. Sequenced: peripheral blood.

CDR3 sequence: CASSLGGQGSKRYEQYF. The CDR3 coding sequence is TGTGCCAGCAGCTTAGGAGGACAGGGAAGTAAGCGGTACGAGCAGTACTTC. The rearrangement joins TRBV7-8 to TRBJ2-7, with 8 positions matching TRBD1. Per germline, CDR1 SGHVS and CDR2 FQNEAQ. This CDR3 contains 17 residues. Trimming took 1 base from V and 4 from J; bases not matched to a gene: 12. Full variable domain (outside the CDR3, taken from reference TRBV7-8 and TRBJ2-7): GAGVSQSPRYKVAKRGQDVALRCDPISGHVSLFWYQQALGQGPEFLTYFQNEAQLDKSGLPSDRFFAERPEGSVSTLKIQRTQQEDSAVYLCASSLGGQGSKRYEQYFGPGTRLTVT.